These 29 T cell receptor beta chains share one sample of origin, sequenced in a study of response to subunit inactivated influenza vaccine. MiXCR, run by TCRdb on the RT-PCR reads, gives a single entry per CDR3 protein. The data hold about 620,000 distinct CDR3 sequences, with around 10% observed a single time. These data also featured in a second study, about T cells expressing NK-cell markers. That paper states: Scientists made TCR beta cDNA using 5'RACE template switching with UMIs.

The starting material was PBMCs from blood, obtained on the day of vaccination. The receptors come from a man in his forties or fifties who received an inactivated influenza vaccine.

There are many counts of this clonotype. This chain links TRBV6-1 with TRBJ2-1; D perhaps matches TRBD1 (5 bases). The V gene's germline CDR1 is MNHNS and CDR2 SASEGT. This CDR3 is 14 amino acids long. The ends were cut back, 6 bases at V and 6 bases at J, with 15 bases in the middle. The CDR3 region is CASRPQGTLNEQFF. The CDR3 bases are TGTGCCAGCAGACCGCAGGGAACCCTCAATGAGCAGTTCTTC.

This clonotype showed up just a few times. CDR3 coding DNA: TGTGCCAGCAGTTTTTGGCGGGAGACACCAGATACGCAGTATTTT. Translated, it gives CASSFWRETPDTQYF. V gene TRBV28 combines with J gene TRBJ2-3; 7 bases fit TRBD2. This CDR3 has 15 amino acids. The V gene's germline CDR1 is MDHEN and CDR2 SYDVKM. After removal of 3 bases from V and 4 bases from J, the junction contained 7 bases not matched to a gene. The full variable domain, its missing parts supplied by reference TRBV28 and TRBJ2-3, is DVKVTQSSRYLVKRTGEKVFLECVQDMDHENMFWYRQDPGLGLRLIYFSYDVKMKEKGDIPEGYSVSREKKERFSLILESASTNQTSMYLCASSFWRETPDTQYFGPGTRLTVL.

The V and J genes are TRBV7-6 and TRBJ1-3; 9 nucleotides match TRBD1. The V gene's germline CDR1 is SGHVS and CDR2 FNYEAQ. This CDR3 is 16 amino acids long. Losses at the gene ends were 5 bases for V and 0 bases for J; bases not matched to a gene: 5. This CDR3 is CASSQQGANSGNTIYF. The DNA of the CDR3 is TGTGCCAGCAGCCAACAGGGGGCCAACTCTGGAAACACCATATATTTT.

The chain combines TRBV7-2 with TRBJ2-7; D may be TRBD1 (6 bases). Germline CDR1 reads SGHTA; CDR2 reads FQGNSA. Between the trimmed V and J ends, which lost 5 bases and 3 bases, there was a span of 14 bases. This CDR3 has 14 residues. CDR3 bases: TGTGCCAGCAGCCCCTCAAGGACAGACTACGAGCAGTACTTC. Translated, it gives CASSPSRTDYEQYF.

For the CDR3, the DNA is TGTGCCAGCTACGCCCAGTCCGGGGAGCTGTTTTTT. Amino acids: CASYAQSGELFF. The chain is built from TRBV12-3 or TRBV12-4 and TRBJ2-2, with D hard to call. The CDR3 runs to 12 residues. Between the trimmed V and J ends, which lost 8 bases and 6 bases, there was a span of 10 bases.

The chain is built from TRBV12-3 or TRBV12-4 and TRBJ1-5; possibly TRBD1 for D (5 bases). V dropped 4 bases and J dropped 7 bases, with 14 bases sitting between them. The CDR3 covers 14 residues. The CDR3, as DNA: TGTGCCAGCAGTTCCAGGGCCCGAGGGCAGCCCCAGCATTTT. This encodes CASSSRARGQPQHF.

This clonotype was observed a handful of times. The chain combines TRBV20-1 with TRBJ1-5; 9 bases match TRBD1. Germline V gives CDR1 DFQATT, CDR2 SNEGSKA (reference sequence). V lost 5 bases and J lost 7; bases outside the gene matches: 12. This CDR3 comprises 15 residues. CDR3: CSAGLTGGRSQPQHF. The CDR3 coding sequence is TGCAGTGCTGGATTGACAGGGGGAAGGAGCCAGCCCCAGCATTTT.

This chain uses TRBV28 with TRBJ2-1; D is perhaps TRBD2 (6 bases). Germline CDR1 MDHEN, CDR2 SYDVKM. This CDR3 region has 16 residues. The V gene lost 3 bases and the J gene lost 0 bases, with 12 bases spanning the gap. The CDR3 sequence is CASSLIGEVSYNEQFF. The CDR3 DNA sequence: TGTGCCAGCAGTTTGATAGGGGAGGTCTCCTACAATGAGCAGTTCTTC. Looking up the rest from reference TRBV28 and TRBJ2-1 gives the full variable domain: DVKVTQSSRYLVKRTGEKVFLECVQDMDHENMFWYRQDPGLGLRLIYFSYDVKMKEKGDIPEGYSVSREKKERFSLILESASTNQTSMYLCASSLIGEVSYNEQFFGPGTRLTVL.

This clonotype was counted at least ten times. This rearrangement joins TRBV29-1 to TRBJ2-3; 12 bases are a match to TRBD2. Germline-derived CDR1 and CDR2 are SQVTM and ANQGSEA. The CDR3 is 15 residues long. With V trimmed by 6 bases and J by 1 base, 5 bases remained unmatched. The CDR3 is CSVSGTSGRTDTQYF. The DNA for the CDR3 is TGCAGCGTATCCGGGACTAGCGGGCGCACAGATACGCAGTATTTT.

This clonotype was seen many times. The CDR3 sequence is CASSLIGYEQYF. CDR3 coding DNA: TGTGCCAGCAGCTTAATCGGGTACGAGCAGTACTTC. The rearrangement uses TRBV7-9 and TRBJ2-7; D unresolved. The germline V gene has CDR1 SEHNR and CDR2 FQNEAQ (reference sequence). Trimming stripped 2 bases from V and 4 bases from J, with 6 bases between. This CDR3 has 12 amino acids.

In this sample, this clonotype turned up a few times. The genes are TRBV7-2 and TRBJ2-3, with D possibly TRBD1 on 5 matching bases. V was trimmed by 2 bases and J by 4 bases, leaving 13 bases between them. CDR1 and CDR2 (germline): SGHTA, FQGNSA. The CDR3 consists of 15 residues. CDR3 DNA: TGTGCCAGCAGCTTACACCCCAGGGATTCAGATACGCAGTATTTT. It codes for CASSLHPRDSDTQYF.

This rearrangement joins TRBV5-6 to TRBJ1-2; the D is unclear. Looked up from germline, CDR1 is SGHDT and CDR2 is YYEEEE. V dropped 0 bases and J dropped 0 bases, with 18 bases sitting between them. This CDR3 has 18 residues. CDR3 bases: TGTGCCAGCAGCTTGGCGGGAAAGTCGAGACTTACTAACTATGGCTACACCTTC. It codes for CASSLAGKSRLTNYGYTF.

In its sample, this clonotype was seen a few times. The rearrangement links TRBV20-1 to TRBJ1-4; D is unclear. Trimming removed 1 base at V and 8 bases at J, with 14 bases between. This CDR3 region has 14 residues. Germline lookup yields CDR1 DFQATT and CDR2 SNEGSKA (reference sequence). The CDR3 spells CSARVAAAEEKLFF. DNA for the CDR3: TGCAGTGCTAGAGTTGCTGCCGCGGAGGAAAAACTGTTTTTT.

There are a few counts of this clonotype. The gene calls are TRBV10-3 and TRBJ2-7, with D uncertain. Trimming took 0 bases from V and 0 from J, leaving 6 bases between them. Per the germline V gene, CDR1 is ENHRY and CDR2 is SYGVKD. The CDR3 runs to 14 residues. The CDR3 region has the DNA TGTGCCATCAGTGAGTCCCATGTCTCCTACGAGCAGTACTTC. It encodes CAISESHVSYEQYF.

This chain links TRBV5-1 with TRBJ2-7; D might be TRBD1 (7 bases). This CDR3 contains 13 residues. Germline CDR1 is SGHRS and CDR2 is YFSETQ. V was cut by 2 bases and J by 6 bases, with 12 bases left in between. CDR3 protein: CASSLGGGLEQYF. The CDR3 DNA reads as TGCGCCAGCAGCTTAGGAGGGGGCCTCGAGCAGTACTTC.

This clonotype was counted a few times. The rearrangement joins TRBV6-2 or TRBV6-3 to TRBJ1-2; unclear D gene. Deletions cut 7 bases from V and 3 bases from J, with 12 bases between. This CDR3 has 13 residues. Looked up from germline, CDR1 is MNHEY and CDR2 is SVGEGT. The chain's CDR3 is CASTITPDYGYTF. In DNA form, the CDR3 reads TGTGCCAGCACGATCACTCCGGACTATGGCTACACCTTC.

The chain combines TRBV5-1 with TRBJ2-7; D might be TRBD2 (5 bases). Germline V gene lookup returns CDR1 SGHRS and CDR2 YFSETQ. This CDR3 has 13 residues. The V and J ends lost 1 base and 5 bases respectively, with 10 bases between them. The CDR3 protein is CASSLNRRDEQYF. The DNA of the CDR3 is TGCGCCAGCAGCTTGAATCGGCGGGACGAGCAGTACTTC.

This clonotype was counted between two and nine times. CDR3 bases: TGCAGCGTGGTTGGCTTCCAAGAGACCCAGTACTTC. It is translated as CSVVGFQETQYF. The chain has TRBV29-1 and TRBJ2-5, with D uncertain. This CDR3 has 12 residues. Looked up from germline, CDR1 is SQVTM and CDR2 is ANQGSEA. Trimming left V 6 bases short and J 1 base short, with 9 bases between.

The rearrangement uses TRBV9 and TRBJ2-5; 7 bases agree with TRBD1. The germline gives CDR1 SGDLS, CDR2 YYNGEE. Losses at the gene ends were 3 bases for V and 4 bases for J; bases not matched to a gene: 3. This CDR3 has 13 amino acids. The CDR3 protein is CASSAGQRETQYF. The CDR3 coding sequence is TGTGCCAGCAGCGCGGGACAGAGAGAGACCCAGTACTTC.

V usage is TRBV6-1 and J usage is TRBJ1-1; 8 bases align to TRBD1. Trimming removed 4 bases from V and 4 bases from J; junction bases left unmatched: 11. There are 16 residues in the CDR3. Germline V gene data show CDR1 as MNHNS and CDR2 as SASEGT. CDR3 sequence reads: CASSGGRGQAGTEAFF. DNA of the CDR3: TGTGCCAGCAGTGGAGGCAGGGGGCAGGCGGGCACTGAAGCTTTCTTT.

In this sample, this clonotype turned up a few times. The chain combines TRBV10-3 with TRBJ2-2; 11 nucleotides align to TRBD1. Germline V gene lookup returns CDR1 ENHRY and CDR2 SYGVKD. J was trimmed by 6 bases and V by 4 bases; bases with no gene match: 1. The CDR3 sequence is 14 residues long. As DNA, the CDR3 is TGTGCCATCAGTGCGGGACAGGGGGCCGGGGAGCTGTTTTTT. Its protein product is CAISAGQGAGELFF.

This clonotype was seen a single time. This rearrangement joins TRBV6-5 to TRBJ2-1, with TRBD2 as a possible D gene (5 bases). This CDR3 has 16 amino acids. With 2 bases removed from V and 0 bases from J, the gap between germline ends came to 11 bases. Germline CDR1 MNHEY, CDR2 SVGAGI. CDR3 DNA: TGTGCCAGCAGTTACAAGAGCGGTAGCTCCTACAATGAGCAGTTCTTC. It encodes CASSYKSGSSYNEQFF.

Many counts were recorded for this clonotype. J is TRBJ2-1 and V is TRBV20-1, with 7 bases aligning to TRBD2. The CDR3 totals 13 residues. With 6 bases clipped from V and 6 bases from J, the junction kept 8 bases outside the gene matches. Germline V gene sequence: CDR1 DFQATT, CDR2 SNEGSKA (reference sequence). CDR3 DNA sequence: TGCAGTGCCAGCAGACTAGCAGGCAATGAGCAGTTCTTC. Protein: CSASRLAGNEQFF.

This clonotype was counted a few times. The chain links TRBV5-4 to TRBJ2-5, with 7 bases that match TRBD2. Germline CDR1 reads SGHNT; CDR2 reads YYREEE (reference sequence). The CDR3 sequence is 16 residues long. Trimming removed 3 bases from V and 5 bases from J; junction bases left unmatched: 13. The DNA of the CDR3 is TGTGCCAGCAGCTCGACGGCCGGGCGGGGAGGGGAGACCCAGTACTTC. Protein: CASSSTAGRGGETQYF. The full variable domain, rest sourced from reference TRBV5-4 and TRBJ2-5, is ETGVTQSPTHLIKTRGQQVTLRCSSQSGHNTVSWYQQALGQGPQFIFQYYREEENGRGNFPPRFSGLQFPNYSSELNVNALELDDSALYLCASSSTAGRGGETQYFGPGTRLLVL.

This clonotype came up many times. The rearrangement joins TRBV7-3 to TRBJ2-1; possibly TRBD1 for D (6 bases). The CDR3 extends over 14 amino acids. The V gene lost 5 bases and the J gene lost 7 bases, with 15 bases spanning the gap. Germline V lookup: CDR1 SGHTA, CDR2 FQGTGA. The DNA of the CDR3 is TGTGCCAGCAGCCCGTCCCAGGGGCAGAATGAGCAGTTCTTC. Residues: CASSPSQGQNEQFF.

This clonotype was observed a few times. V is TRBV18 and J is TRBJ2-3, with TRBD1 as a possible D gene (5 bases). V gave up 6 bases and J gave up 6 bases, with 16 bases separating them. Per germline, CDR1 KGHSH and CDR2 LQKENI. The length of the CDR3 is 14 residues. In DNA, the CDR3 is TGTGCCAGCTCCAGGGCGCCCAGAGGTGATACGCAGTATTTT. The encoded protein is CASSRAPRGDTQYF.

In its sample, this clonotype was seen many times. Germline and junction disagree at one end, which may indicate a read error. The rearrangement links TRBV5-1 to TRBJ2-7; 7 bases agree with TRBD1. The CDR3 sequence is 12 residues long. Germline values: CDR1 SGHRS, CDR2 YFSETQ. This CDR3 reads CASSLGGDEQYF. In DNA form, the CDR3 reads TGTGCCAGCAGTTTAGGGGGCGACGAGCAGTACTTC.

The DNA for the CDR3 is TGTGCCAGCAGGTTCGGTGTCACACCTAGAAAGAATGAGCAGTTCTTC. This sequence encodes CASRFGVTPRKNEQFF. The gene calls are TRBV6-1 and TRBJ2-1; D uncertain. The CDR3 loop spans 16 amino acids. Trimming removed 6 bases at V and 7 bases at J, with 22 bases between. CDR1 and CDR2 (germline): MNHNS, SASEGT.

There are a few counts of this clonotype. The chain links TRBV5-1 to TRBJ2-2; D ambiguous. Per the germline V gene, CDR1 is SGHRS and CDR2 is YFSETQ. With 1 base removed from V and 5 bases from J, the gap between germline ends came to 9 bases. The CDR3 contains 14 residues. The CDR3 loop reads CASSLNGETGELFF. For the CDR3, the DNA is TGCGCCAGCAGCTTGAACGGAGAGACCGGGGAGCTGTTTTTT.